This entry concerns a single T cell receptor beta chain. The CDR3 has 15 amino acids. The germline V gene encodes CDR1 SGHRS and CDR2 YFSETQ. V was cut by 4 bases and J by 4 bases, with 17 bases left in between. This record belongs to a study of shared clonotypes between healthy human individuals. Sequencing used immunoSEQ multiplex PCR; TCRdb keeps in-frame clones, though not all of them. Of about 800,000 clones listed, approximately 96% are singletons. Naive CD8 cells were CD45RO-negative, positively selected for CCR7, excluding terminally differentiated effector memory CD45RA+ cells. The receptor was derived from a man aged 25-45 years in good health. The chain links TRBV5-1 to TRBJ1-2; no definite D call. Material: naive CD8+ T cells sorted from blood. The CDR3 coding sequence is TGCGCCAGCAGCAAGGACCCCGCCGGGAGCTATGGCTACACCTTC. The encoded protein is CASSKDPAGSYGYTF.